A single sample gave rise to the 14 T cell receptor beta chains below, sequenced in a study of neurological immune-mediated disorders. TCRdb re-derived calls from the 5' RACE reads in MiXCR, one entry per CDR3 protein. The sample lists roughly 21,000 distinct CDR3 sequences; roughly 14% were seen once. The sample taken for sequencing was PBMCs. All receptors come from a female donor with HTLV-1-associated myelopathy (HAM/TSP).

This clonotype was recorded at least ten times. The CDR3 is CSAGRGAGVETQYF. CDR3 sequence (DNA): TGCAGTGCTGGGCGGGGAGCGGGAGTTGAGACCCAGTACTTC. The chain employs TRBV20-1 and TRBJ2-5, with 8 bases lining up with TRBD2. The CDR3 extends over 14 amino acids. Germline CDR1 and CDR2: DFQATT and SNEGSKA (reference sequence). V gave up 5 bases and J gave up 5 bases; unmatched junction bases: 10.

This clonotype occurred many times. The chain is built from TRBV15 and TRBJ2-5; TRBD1 might be the D (5 bases). Germline V gene data show CDR1 as LNHNV and CDR2 as YYDKDF (reference sequence). V lost 7 bases to trimming and J lost 5 bases, with 17 bases between them. This CDR3 region has 14 residues. This CDR3 is CATKGIAGRETQYF. The CDR3 DNA reads TGTGCCACCAAGGGGATCGCCGGTAGGGAGACCCAGTACTTC.

As concerns this clonotype: Since a much larger clone is just one base distant, this may be a read error. The chain recombines TRBV20-1 with TRBJ2-5, with TRBD2 matching 7 bases. CDR1 is DFQATT and CDR2 is SNEGSKA in the germline V gene (reference sequence). This CDR3 spans 15 amino acids. The CDR3 DNA sequence: TGCAGTGTCAGGTCGGCCAGCGGGGTCCAAGAGACCAAGTACTTC. Protein: CSVRSASGVQETKYF.

The sample holds a few counts of this clonotype. V usage is TRBV5-1 and J usage is TRBJ2-7, with a tentative D call TRBD1 (5 bases). Trimming cost V 0 bases and J 1 base, with 11 bases left between them. Germline-derived CDR1 and CDR2 are SGHRS and YFSETQ. The CDR3 length is 15 residues. The CDR3 loop reads CASSLGAGPSYEQYF. CDR3 coding DNA: TGCGCCAGCAGCTTGGGGGCAGGGCCTTCCTACGAGCAGTACTTC.

The chain uses TRBV7-8 and TRBJ1-1, with 7 bases that match TRBD1. The germline V gene has CDR1 SGHVS and CDR2 FQNEAQ. The junction had 6 bases not matched to a gene; V was cut back by 8 bases and J by 3 bases. The CDR3 spans 13 residues. The CDR3 DNA follows: TGTGCCAGCGCATTCGACAGGGACACTGAAGCTTTCTTT. Translating gives CASAFDRDTEAFF.

This clonotype was recorded at least ten times. The genes are TRBV20-1 and TRBJ2-7; D remains ambiguous. Germline loops: CDR1 DFQATT, CDR2 SNEGSKA (reference sequence). Trimming removed 6 bases from V and 0 bases from J, with 18 bases in between. CDR3 length: 15 amino acids. CDR3 in amino acids: CSARPRSASSYEQYF. The CDR3 DNA follows: TGCAGTGCACGACCTCGAAGCGCGAGCTCCTACGAGCAGTACTTC.

This clonotype occurred many times. The V and J genes are TRBV5-1 and TRBJ2-1; 11 nucleotides match TRBD1. The CDR3 spans 15 residues. Germline V lookup: CDR1 SGHRS, CDR2 YFSETQ. After removal of 4 bases from V and 5 bases from J, the junction contained 5 bases not matched to a gene. The CDR3 DNA sequence: TGCGCCAGCAGCCAAGGGACAGGGGGTCACAATGAGCAGTTCTTC. Translation: CASSQGTGGHNEQFF.

This clonotype came up many times. The chain couples TRBV5-6 to TRBJ2-1, with a tentative D call TRBD2 (5 bases). The ends were cut back, 0 bases at V and 5 bases at J, with 12 bases in the middle. The CDR3 spans 15 residues. Germline V CDR1 and CDR2: SGHDT, YYEEEE. CDR3 in DNA: TGTGCCAGCAGCTTGGGAGGGTCAGAACACAATGAGCAGTTCTTC. Translation: CASSLGGSEHNEQFF.

This clonotype was observed many times. The chain is built from TRBV4-3 and TRBJ2-1; D may correspond to TRBD1 or TRBD2 (5 bases each). The CDR3 totals 16 residues. The V gene lost 0 bases and the J gene lost 7 bases, with 16 bases spanning the gap. Per the germline V gene, CDR1 is LGHNA and CDR2 is YSLEER. The CDR3 bases are TGCGCCAGCAGCCAAGAACCGGTCGGGGCCAGGAATGAGCAGTTCTTC. It translates to CASSQEPVGARNEQFF.

This clonotype was detected many times. The chain is built from TRBV20-1 and TRBJ2-2; 9 bases match TRBD1. V was pared by 5 bases and J by 0 bases, with 7 bases of the junction left unmatched. The CDR3 runs to 16 residues. In germline, CDR1 is DFQATT, CDR2 SNEGSKA (reference sequence). CDR3 region: CSAQVGQGPNTGELFF. The CDR3 DNA follows: TGCAGTGCTCAGGTCGGACAGGGGCCGAACACCGGGGAGCTGTTTTTT.

This clonotype counts as medium-sized. The chain links TRBV2 to TRBJ2-2, with 7 bases aligning to TRBD2. Losses at the gene ends were 8 bases for V and 4 bases for J; bases not matched to a gene: 10. The CDR3 is made up of 15 amino acids. Germline V CDR1 and CDR2: SNHLY, FYNNEI. CDR3 sequence: CASAPLREATGELFF. For the CDR3, the DNA is TGTGCCAGCGCCCCACTTCGGGAGGCCACCGGGGAGCTGTTTTTT.

As for this clonotype: A clone one base away is much larger, so this may be a read error. The chain joins TRBV18 to TRBJ1-1; D may be TRBD1 (6 bases). The ends were cut back, 7 bases at V and 7 bases at J, with 19 bases in the middle. In germline, CDR1 is KGHSH, CDR2 LQKENI. This CDR3 has 14 amino acids. CDR3 sequence (DNA): TGTGCCAGCTTACCTACGCGGGGGACAATTGAAGCTTTCTTT. Translation gives CASLPTRGTIEAFF.

On this clonotype: A much larger clone is a single base away; this may be a read error. The V gene is TRBV5-1, the J gene TRBJ2-3, with D possibly being TRBD2 (5 bases). Germline CDR1 reads SGHRS; CDR2 reads YFSETQ. V was shortened by 2 bases and J by 6 bases, with 10 bases between the two germline ends. The CDR3 is 13 residues long. CDR3 in DNA: TGCGCCAGCAGCTTACTAGTGAGTGATACGCAGTATTTT. This encodes CASSLLVSDTQYF.

In its sample, this clonotype was seen a few times. The rearrangement links TRBV6-2 or TRBV6-3 to TRBJ2-1; D is possibly TRBD1 or TRBD2 (5 bases each). Germline V CDR1 and CDR2: MNHEY, SVGEGT. This CDR3 has 15 amino acids. V lost 3 bases and J lost 10, with 19 bases in between. The CDR3 loop is CASSYFEGSWDEQFF. CDR3 nucleotide sequence: TGTGCCAGCAGTTATTTTGAGGGTAGCTGGGACGAGCAGTTCTTC.